This TCR beta chain is from a study of T cells in women clearing cervical HPV infection. Study-wide results and limits: Each sample's T-cell count was unknown, possibly confounding richness. TRBV6-7 relative abundance averaged about 0.1% in cases and less than 0.2% in controls.

Only in-frame clones appear in the TCRdb table, and some are missing; sequencing was by immunoSEQ multiplex PCR. The sample includes around 31,000 clones. This CDR3 has 11 residues. V lost 6 bases, J lost 5 bases, and 10 bases lay in between. The germline CDR1 and CDR2 sequences are DFQATT and SNEGSKA (reference sequence). Turning to this clone: Antigen unknown. The CDR3 end falls 3 residues outside the read, so it is completed with the germline J gene.

This clonotype originated in a woman aged 18 to 69 with a cervical HPV16 infection that either progressed to CIN3+ or cleared (not recorded which). Sequencing was carried out using blood buffy coat. V and J are TRBV20-1 and TRBJ1-2; D ambiguous. CDR3 bases read: TGCAGTGCCTCCTTGAGGTATGGC. It encodes CSASLRYG. The entire CDR3 protein is CSASLRYGYTF.